The 11 T cell receptor beta chains in this list originate from one sample, sequenced in a study of blood T cell repertoires in COVID-19 (dated by TCRdb to 2018 to 2021). The library relied on the immunoSEQ multiplex PCR assay. Entries here come from immuneACCESS through TCRdb and include only in-frame sequences with V and J called. Some clones fail to appear in such tables; in the studies checked, an unresolved V gene covers under half of the shortfall, and the cause of the remainder is unknown. The sample profile shows around 150,000 clones; approximately 80% of them were found once. The ten top clones hold 3.7% of the sample. The sequenced sample consisted of peripheral blood. These receptors all come from a woman over 75 with acute or convalescent COVID-19.

This clone was counted a single time. The chain carries TRBV6-5 and TRBJ1-6, with a tentative D call TRBD1 (5 bases). The CDR3 has 15 amino acids. The germline CDR1 and CDR2 sequences are MNHEY and SVGAGI. V dropped 5 bases and J dropped 7 bases, with 15 bases sitting between them. The CDR3 DNA reads TGTGCCAGCAGTCCCTACAGGATCACAAATTCACCCCTCCACTTT. It codes for CASSPYRITNSPLHF.

This chain's CDR3 is CASSLGAGTGDGYTF. The CDR3 nucleotides read TGCGCCAGCAGCTTGGGTGCTGGGACAGGGGATGGCTACACCTTC. The chain joins TRBV5-1 to TRBJ1-2, with 10 bases lining up with TRBD1. Germline CDR1 reads SGHRS; CDR2 reads YFSETQ. V lost 0 bases to trimming and J lost 6 bases; unmatched junction nucleotides: 5. The CDR3 covers 15 residues. The full variable domain, its missing parts supplied by reference TRBV5-1 and TRBJ1-2, is KAGVTQTPRYLIKTRGQQVTLSCSPISGHRSVSWYQQTPGQGLQFLFEYFSETQRNKGNFPGRFSGRQFSNSRSEMNVSTLELGDSALYLCASSLGAGTGDGYTFGSGTRLTVV.

V gene TRBV5-1 combines with J gene TRBJ1-4, with TRBD1 matching 8 bases. The trim removed 0 bases at V and 6 bases at J, leaving 1 base unmatched. This CDR3 spans 14 amino acids. CDR1 and CDR2 (germline): SGHRS, YFSETQ. The CDR3 is CASSLVQGDEKLFF. The CDR3 nucleotides read TGCGCCAGCAGCTTGGTACAGGGGGATGAAAAACTGTTTTTT.

The genes are TRBV24-1 and TRBJ2-3; D is perhaps TRBD1 (6 bases). The CDR3 is 13 amino acids. Germline CDR1 is KGHDR and CDR2 is SFDVKD. V was cut by 3 bases and J by 6 bases, with 9 bases left in between. The CDR3 DNA reads as TGTGCCACCAGTGATCCGACAGGTGATACGCAGTATTTT. Protein sequence: CATSDPTGDTQYF.

This rearrangement joins TRBV10-3 to TRBJ2-2; TRBD2 aligns across 8 bases. The J segment lost 5 bases and the V segment lost 5 bases, leaving 4 bases of the junction unmatched. The length of the CDR3 is 14 residues. CDR1 ENHRY and CDR2 SYGVKD come from the germline V gene. CDR3: CAISREGKTGELFF. In DNA form, the CDR3 reads TGTGCCATCAGTCGGGAGGGGAAGACCGGGGAGCTGTTTTTT.

The chain joins TRBV4-1 to TRBJ1-3, with a possible D match to TRBD1 (6 bases). Trimming took off 1 base at V and 0 bases at J, with 16 bases between the two ends. The CDR3 has 18 residues. Looked up from germline, CDR1 is MGHRA and CDR2 is YSYEKL. In DNA, the CDR3 is TGCGCCAGCAGCCAAGGAACGGGACACATAAGCTCTGGAAACACCATATATTTT. It specifies CASSQGTGHISSGNTIYF.

V and J are TRBV18 and TRBJ2-7; tentatively, D is TRBD1 (6 bases). CDR3 size: 17 residues. With 6 bases removed from V and 0 bases from J, the gap between germline ends came to 21 bases. Per the germline V gene, CDR1 is KGHSH and CDR2 is LQKENI. The CDR3 DNA follows: TGTGCCAGCTCCGCTCAGCAACAGGGCGAACACTCCTACGAGCAGTACTTC. The encoded protein is CASSAQQQGEHSYEQYF.

The genes are TRBV9 and TRBJ2-2; 8 positions agree with TRBD2. The CDR3 is 15 residues long. Looked up from germline, CDR1 is SGDLS and CDR2 is YYNGEE. With V trimmed by 2 bases and J by 8 bases, 8 bases remained unmatched. Written as DNA, the CDR3 is TGTGCCAGCAGCGTCGTAGCGGGGCCTGAGGGGGAGCTGTTTTTT. It translates to CASSVVAGPEGELFF.

The V call is TRBV20-1, the J call TRBJ2-2; TRBD1 aligns across 8 bases. The CDR3 runs to 15 residues. Trimming at V came to 3 bases and at J to 6 bases, leaving 9 bases not matched to a gene. The V gene's germline CDR1 is DFQATT and CDR2 SNEGSKA (reference sequence). The CDR3 region is CSASPRTGWAGELFF. The CDR3 region has the DNA TGCAGTGCTAGTCCCAGGACAGGGTGGGCCGGGGAGCTGTTTTTT.

The chain recombines TRBV19 with TRBJ1-5; 7 bases are shared with TRBD1. The length of the CDR3 is 14 residues. CDR1 is LNHDA, CDR2 SQIVND, per germline (reference sequence). V dropped 8 bases and J dropped 9; count of bases not matched to a gene: 13. The CDR3 nucleotides are TGTGCCAGTTCGGGGGACAGCCGGGGGAGGCCCCAGCATTTT. Protein product: CASSGDSRGRPQHF.

The V and J genes are TRBV7-9 and TRBJ1-4; 9 positions agree with TRBD1. Germline-derived CDR1 and CDR2 are SEHNR and FQNEAQ (reference sequence). CDR3 size: 14 residues. Germline trimming cut 5 bases from V and 7 bases from J; bases unmatched to any gene: 5. Written as DNA, the CDR3 is TGTGCCAGCAGCAACAGGGGGCGTAGTGAAAAACTGTTTTTT. Translating gives CASSNRGRSEKLFF. Variable domain in full (rest from reference TRBV7-9 and TRBJ1-4): DTGVSQNPRHKITKRGQNVTFRCDPISEHNRLYWYRQTLGQGPEFLTYFQNEAQLEKSRLLSDRFSAERPKGSFSTLEIQRTEQGDSAMYLCASSNRGRSEKLFFGSGTQLSVL.